This TCR beta chain is drawn from a study of early T cells in non-severe SARS-CoV-2 infection. In TCRdb, the 5' RACE reads were re-called with MiXCR into one record per CDR3 protein. The data show around 84,000 distinct CDR3 sequences, about an eighth seen once. This clonotype was seen repeatedly, ten times or more. Sample: whole blood. The source of this sequence is an adult who was a healthcare worker with PCR-confirmed SARS-CoV-2 infection or an uninfected control (not recorded which).

The CDR3 nucleotides are TGTGCCAGCAGCCCCCAGCCGACGCAAGAGACCCAGTACTTC. It translates to CASSPQPTQETQYF. The chain couples TRBV7-3 to TRBJ2-5; D gene uncertain. The V gene's germline CDR1 is SGHTA and CDR2 FQGTGA. The V end lost 5 bases, the J end lost 2 bases, and 12 bases lay between the germline ends. The CDR3 extends over 14 amino acids.